This TCR beta chain was captured in a study of T cell responses to AZD1222 COVID-19 vaccine. Study-wide background: Combined were second doses at about 4 or about 12 weeks. Study results and limitations: Nearly half of spike-specific TCRs reportedly target unmutated variant regions.

Regarding this clone: What it recognizes is unknown.

Using immunoSEQ multiplex PCR, the repertoire was profiled, and TCRdb retains in-frame clones only, with some absent. The data contain about 130,000 clones, 85% to 90% of them singletons. This TCR derives from an adult in good health. Sequences were derived from peripheral blood, sampled on day 0 of AZD1222 vaccination.

The CDR3 region is CASSDRAFNSYNSPLHF. CDR3 in DNA: TGTGCCAGCAGTGACAGAGCTTTTAATTCCTATAATTCACCCCTCCACTTT. This chain uses TRBV3-1 (or the pseudogene TRBV3-2) with TRBJ1-6; D may be TRBD1 (5 bases). The germline V gene encodes CDR1 LGHDT and CDR2 YNNKEL (reference sequence). The length of the CDR3 is 17 residues. Trimming cost V 6 bases and J 1 base, with 16 bases left between them.